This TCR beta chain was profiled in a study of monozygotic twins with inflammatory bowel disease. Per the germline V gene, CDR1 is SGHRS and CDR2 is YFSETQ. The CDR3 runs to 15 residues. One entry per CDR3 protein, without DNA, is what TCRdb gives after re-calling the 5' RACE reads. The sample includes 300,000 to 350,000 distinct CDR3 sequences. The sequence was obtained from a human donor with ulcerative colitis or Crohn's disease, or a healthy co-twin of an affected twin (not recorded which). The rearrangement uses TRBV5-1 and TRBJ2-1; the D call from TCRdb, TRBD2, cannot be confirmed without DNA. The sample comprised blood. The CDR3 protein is CASSLVGSGGNEQFF.